This T cell receptor beta chain was documented in a study of T cells after yellow fever vaccination. With 4 bases removed from V and 0 bases from J, the gap between germline ends came to 13 bases. Per the germline V gene, CDR1 is MNHEY and CDR2 is SVGAGI. The CDR3 extends over 16 amino acids. TCRdb redid the calling of the 5' RACE reads with MiXCR, one entry per CDR3 protein. Seen here are around 320,000 distinct CDR3 sequences, approximately 10% observed once, and the top ten hold about 3%. Concerning this clonotype: Antigen specificity is unknown.

Study results and limitations: Reappearing after the booster were most of the clones from primary vaccination (less than 98% CD4, 75% to 90% CD8).

This sequence originates from a man aged 18-30 years who received the YFV17D yellow fever vaccine. Sequenced here: CD4+ T cells sorted from PBMCs, sampled 5 days after the yellow fever booster vaccination. The chain links TRBV6-5 to TRBJ1-3; D is perhaps TRBD1 (5 bases). The DNA of the CDR3 is TGTGCCAGCAGTTTCAATCGACAGCTCTCTGGAAACACCATATATTTT. This codes for CASSFNRQLSGNTIYF.